These 18 T cell receptor beta chains were sequenced from one sample in a study of blood T cell repertoires in COVID-19. Data came from immunoSEQ multiplex PCR; TCRdb stores just in-frame clones and leaves some out. Altogether more than 150,000 clones are present, nearly 85% being singletons, with the ten largest covering over 5%. Sequenced material: peripheral blood. The receptors stem from a young woman with acute or convalescent COVID-19.

The rearrangement links TRBV19 to TRBJ1-2, with a possible D match to TRBD1 (6 bases). The ends were cut back, 4 bases at V and 2 bases at J, with 14 bases in the middle. This CDR3 has 15 residues. The germline CDR1 and CDR2 sequences are LNHDA and SQIVND (reference sequence). CDR3: CASSTRTVRNYGYTF. CDR3 sequence (DNA): TGTGCCAGTAGTACTCGGACAGTCAGAAACTATGGCTACACCTTC.

The rearrangement uses TRBV5-4 and TRBJ2-2; D is undetermined. V lost 2 bases and J 6 bases, leaving 8 bases between the germline ends. The germline V gene has CDR1 SGHNT and CDR2 YYREEE (reference sequence). The CDR3 sequence is 13 residues long. CDR3 sequence reads: CASSFRFAGELFF. The CDR3 DNA reads TGTGCCAGCAGCTTTAGATTCGCCGGGGAGCTGTTTTTT.

The genes are TRBV6-4 and TRBJ2-2; D call uncertain. Trimming took 6 bases from V and 5 from J, leaving 10 bases between them. There are 13 residues in the CDR3. Germline V lookup: CDR1 MRHNA, CDR2 SNTAGT. The CDR3 protein is CASRESGTGELFF. The CDR3 nucleotides read TGTGCCAGCAGGGAGAGTGGGACCGGGGAGCTGTTTTTT.

The genes are TRBV28 and TRBJ2-4; no clear D gene. The V gene lost 3 bases and the J gene lost 0 bases, with 6 bases spanning the gap. The CDR3 covers 14 residues. Germline CDR1 MDHEN, CDR2 SYDVKM. CDR3 protein: CASSFYLAKNIQYF. In DNA form, the CDR3 reads TGTGCCAGCAGTTTCTACCTAGCCAAAAACATTCAGTACTTC.

This chain links TRBV7-8 with TRBJ1-3; 7 nucleotides align to TRBD1. Germline values: CDR1 SGHVS, CDR2 FQNEAQ. V lost 2 bases and J lost 4; bases outside the gene matches: 5. The CDR3 length is 15 residues. CDR3 residues: CASSLSGTAGNTIYF. For the CDR3, the DNA is TGTGCCAGCAGCTTATCGGGGACAGCCGGAAACACCATATATTTT. Supplemented by reference TRBV7-8 and TRBJ1-3, the full variable domain reads GAGVSQSPRYKVAKRGQDVALRCDPISGHVSLFWYQQALGQGPEFLTYFQNEAQLDKSGLPSDRFFAERPEGSVSTLKIQRTQQEDSAVYLCASSLSGTAGNTIYFGEGSWLTVV.

The chain joins TRBV7-8 to TRBJ2-1; 13 bases are shared with TRBD2. The ends lost 5 bases at V and 4 bases at J; junction bases unmatched: 11. Germline V lookup: CDR1 SGHVS, CDR2 FQNEAQ. The CDR3 spans 18 residues. The CDR3 nucleotides are TGTGCCAGCAGCCAGAGCCGGACTAGCGGGAGTCAGTACAATGAGCAGTTCTTC. This codes for CASSQSRTSGSQYNEQFF.

The chain recombines TRBV28 with TRBJ1-4, with TRBD1 matching 8 bases. Germline CDR1 and CDR2: MDHEN and SYDVKM. J gave up 7 bases and V 4 bases, and 8 bases lay outside the gene matches. The CDR3 loop spans 15 amino acids. CDR3 amino acids: CASSSLTGGGEKLFF. CDR3 sequence (DNA): TGTGCCAGCAGTTCCTTAACAGGGGGTGGTGAAAAACTGTTTTTT.

The chain couples TRBV28 to TRBJ1-5, with D possibly matching TRBD1 (5 bases). Germline lookup yields CDR1 MDHEN and CDR2 SYDVKM. The CDR3 has 14 amino acids. V was trimmed by 6 bases and J by 6 bases, leaving 15 bases between them. CDR3 nucleotide sequence: TGTGCCAGCAGCGAACGACAGATTGGTCAGCCCCAGCATTTT. It translates to CASSERQIGQPQHF.

This rearrangement joins TRBV5-4 to TRBJ1-1, with D unclear. The germline V gene has CDR1 SGHNT and CDR2 YYREEE (reference sequence). The CDR3 is made up of 14 amino acids. The ends were cut back, 3 bases at V and 1 base at J, with 10 bases in the middle. CDR3 region: CASSSERANTEAFF. CDR3 in DNA: TGTGCCAGCAGCTCAGAGAGGGCGAACACTGAAGCTTTCTTT.

The V call is TRBV24-1, the J call TRBJ2-5; TRBD1 agrees at 9 bases. J gave up 5 bases and V 3 bases, and 6 bases lay outside the gene matches. CDR3 length: 15 residues. Germline CDR1 is KGHDR and CDR2 is SFDVKD. This CDR3 reads CATSDRTGGMETQYF. The CDR3 nucleotides read TGTGCCACCAGTGATCGTACAGGGGGCATGGAGACCCAGTACTTC.

This chain connects TRBV4-1 to TRBJ1-2, with D hard to call. From germline, CDR1 is MGHRA and CDR2 YSYEKL. This CDR3 has 14 residues. V lost 6 bases and J lost 4, with 15 bases in between. The CDR3 protein is CASSDPWEFYGYTF. The CDR3 DNA reads as TGCGCCAGCAGTGACCCGTGGGAGTTCTATGGCTACACCTTC.

The chain recombines TRBV5-4 with TRBJ1-2; D is unclear. The CDR3 loop spans 15 amino acids. Trimming removed 4 bases at V and 4 bases at J, with 17 bases between. CDR1 and CDR2 from the germline V gene are SGHNT and YYREEE (reference sequence). In nucleotides, the CDR3 is TGTGCCAGCAGCATTGAGTTCGGGCGGGTCTATGGCTACACCTTC. Protein: CASSIEFGRVYGYTF.

The CDR3 DNA sequence: TGCGCCAGCAGTCAAGACAGGGCGAACACCGGGGAGCTGTTTTTT. Its protein is CASSQDRANTGELFF. The chain couples TRBV5-1 to TRBJ2-2, with TRBD1 matching over 7 bases. Germline lookup yields CDR1 SGHRS and CDR2 YFSETQ. The CDR3 extends over 15 amino acids. V shed 5 bases, J shed 0 bases, and the junction held 4 bases outside the gene matches.

This chain uses TRBV10-3 with TRBJ2-1; 7 bases are shared with TRBD2. The CDR3 sequence is 13 residues long. Germline V gives CDR1 ENHRY, CDR2 SYGVKD. V trimming: 6 bases; J trimming: 9 bases; junction bases outside the gene matches: 8. For the CDR3, the DNA is TGTGCCATCAGGGCGGGAGTAGTCGGTGAGCAGTTCTTC. Translation: CAIRAGVVGEQFF.

V and J are TRBV4-1 and TRBJ1-4, with D perhaps matching TRBD1 (5 bases). The CDR3 is made up of 18 amino acids. The germline gives CDR1 MGHRA, CDR2 YSYEKL. Deletions cut 3 bases from V and 0 bases from J, with 17 bases between. The CDR3 DNA reads TGCGCCAGCAGCCATCCGGACCGCCCGGGGGCAACTAATGAAAAACTGTTTTTT. Protein sequence: CASSHPDRPGATNEKLFF.

The chain uses TRBV3-1 (or the pseudogene TRBV3-2) and TRBJ2-5; 7 bases are shared with TRBD2. V shed 0 bases and J 3 bases; nucleotides not matched to a gene: 13. The germline CDR1 and CDR2 sequences are LGHDT and YNNKEL (reference sequence). This CDR3 region has 18 residues. The CDR3 nucleotides are TGTGCCAGCAGCCAAGACCCCACGGCAGGAGGGAGGGAAGAGACCCAGTACTTC. Amino acids: CASSQDPTAGGREETQYF.

The chain has TRBV19 and TRBJ2-1, with 8 bases identical to TRBD1. The CDR3 loop spans 16 amino acids. V lost 5 bases to trimming and J lost 3 bases; unmatched junction nucleotides: 9. In germline, CDR1 is LNHDA, CDR2 SQIVND (reference sequence). CDR3 coding DNA: TGTGCCAGTAGTCGAGTGAGGACAGGGCGCTACAATGAGCAGTTCTTC. Its protein product is CASSRVRTGRYNEQFF.

The rearrangement uses TRBV3-1 (or the pseudogene TRBV3-2) and TRBJ2-2; TRBD2 might be the D (5 bases). Per the germline V gene, CDR1 is LGHDT and CDR2 is YNNKEL (reference sequence). Deletions cut 3 bases from V and 7 bases from J, with 6 bases between. The CDR3 is 12 residues long. The CDR3 loop reads CASSQAGGELFF. Here the CDR3 DNA reads TGTGCCAGCAGCCAGGCGGGCGGGGAGCTGTTTTTT.